This is a list of T cell receptor beta chains from one sample in a study of T cells in Graves' hyperthyroidism and ophthalmopathy. TCRdb re-called the multiplex PCR reads with MiXCR, one entry per CDR3 protein. The sample consists of about 290,000 distinct CDR3 sequences, roughly an eighth of them appearing once. The sequencing input was blood. The receptors here all came from a woman between 35 and 50 years old with Graves' hyperthyroidism. The conserved cysteine and the conserved F or W are not part of the CDR3 here. The D gene is left open where the match is weak.

V	J	D	CDR3
TRBV18	TRBJ2-7	.	ASSPAGSYEQY
TRBV7-8	TRBJ2-5	TRBD2	ASSRNSGSETQY
TRBV9	TRBJ1-2	.	ASSVEYRGTGYT
TRBV2	TRBJ2-7	TRBD2	ASSRGLAGAEQY
TRBV11-2	TRBJ2-3	TRBD2	ASSSLTSGDADTQY
TRBV12-3/TRBV12-4	TRBJ2-7	TRBD2	ASSFEGGSGYEQY
TRBV7-2	TRBJ2-7	TRBD1	ASSFSGTANYEQY
TRBV3-1	TRBJ2-7	.	ASSLDGGAREQY
TRBV28	TRBJ1-1	.	ASSFAGESTEAF
TRBV15	TRBJ2-3	TRBD1	ATSSYRGETQY
TRBV12-5	TRBJ1-5	.	ASGLVTTAGAQH
TRBV28	TRBJ2-2	.	ASSLYGGGTGELF
TRBV2	TRBJ2-3	.	ATRTTPDTQY
TRBV30	TRBJ1-2	TRBD1	ATGQAHGYT
TRBV5-1	TRBJ2-1	.	ASRGQRYNEQF
TRBV6-1	TRBJ1-5	.	ASADGGESNQPQH
TRBV2	TRBJ1-3	.	ASSADRPGSGNTIY
TRBV7-2	TRBJ2-7	.	ASSSSHYEQY
TRBV4-1	TRBJ2-7	TRBD2	ASSQGGGLAGAYGYEQY
TRBV5-1	TRBJ2-1	.	ASSLWTRDVGNEQF
TRBV6-1	TRBJ2-1	.	ASRILGVNEQL
TRBV7-2	TRBJ2-3	.	ASSLGQRTDTQY
TRBV7-6	TRBJ1-4	.	ASSDGPTNEKLF
TRBV20-1	TRBJ2-7	TRBD2	SASKRLAGGAEQY
TRBV6-1	TRBJ2-1	.	ASSDRVNNEQF
TRBV12-3/TRBV12-4	TRBJ2-2	TRBD1	ASSLTGEPGELF
TRBV30	TRBJ2-5	.	AWRTSSETQY
TRBV19	TRBJ1-1	.	ASSMGLGGSTEAF
TRBV24-1	TRBJ1-5	.	ATSDFSNQPQH
TRBV6-1	TRBJ1-2	.	ASSVAGDGYT
TRBV25-1	TRBJ2-1	TRBD2	ASSGWTSGIGEQF
TRBV5-1	TRBJ1-2	TRBD1	ANSAAPGQGIIYGYT
TRBV20-1	TRBJ2-3	.	SASANTQY
TRBV2	TRBJ2-2	TRBD2	ASGSPSGFTGELF
TRBV27	TRBJ2-3	TRBD2	ASKGLVTQGFTDTQY
TRBV4-1	TRBJ2-4	.	ASSPVGVKSVMSKNIQY